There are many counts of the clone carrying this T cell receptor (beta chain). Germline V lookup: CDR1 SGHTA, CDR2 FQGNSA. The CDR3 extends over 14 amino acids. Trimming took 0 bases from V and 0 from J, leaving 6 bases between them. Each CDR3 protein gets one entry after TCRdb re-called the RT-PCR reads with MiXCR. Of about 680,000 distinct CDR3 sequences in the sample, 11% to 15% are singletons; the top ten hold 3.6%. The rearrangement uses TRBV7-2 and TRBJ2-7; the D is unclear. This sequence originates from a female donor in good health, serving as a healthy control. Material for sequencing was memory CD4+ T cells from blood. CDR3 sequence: CASSLARSSYEQYF. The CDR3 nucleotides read TGTGCCAGCAGCTTAGCACGTAGCTCCTACGAGCAGTACTTC.